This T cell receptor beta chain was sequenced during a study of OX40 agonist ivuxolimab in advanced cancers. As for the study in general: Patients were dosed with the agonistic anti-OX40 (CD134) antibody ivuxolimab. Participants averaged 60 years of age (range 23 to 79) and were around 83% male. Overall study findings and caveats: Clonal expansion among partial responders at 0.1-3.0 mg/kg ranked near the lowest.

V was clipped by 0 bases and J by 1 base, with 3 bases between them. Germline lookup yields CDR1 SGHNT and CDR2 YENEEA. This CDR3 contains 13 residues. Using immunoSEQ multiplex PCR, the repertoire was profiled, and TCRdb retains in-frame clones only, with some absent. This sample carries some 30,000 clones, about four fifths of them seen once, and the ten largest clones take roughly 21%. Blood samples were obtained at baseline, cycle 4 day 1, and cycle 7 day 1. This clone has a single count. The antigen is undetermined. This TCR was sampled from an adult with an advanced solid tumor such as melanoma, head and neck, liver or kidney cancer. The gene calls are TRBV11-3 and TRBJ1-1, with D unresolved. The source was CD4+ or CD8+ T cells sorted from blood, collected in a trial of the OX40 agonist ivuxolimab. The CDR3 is CASSLDQNTEAFF. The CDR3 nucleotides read TGTGCCAGCAGCTTAGATCAGAACACTGAAGCTTTCTTT. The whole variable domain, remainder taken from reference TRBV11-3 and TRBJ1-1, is EAGVVQSPRYKIIEKKQPVAFWCNPISGHNTLYWYLQNLGQGPELLIRYENEEAVDDSQLPKDRFSAERLKGVDSTLKIQPAELGDSAVYLCASSLDQNTEAFFGQGTRLTVV.